These T cell receptor beta chains were read from a single sample in a study of CD8 T cells in ankylosing spondylitis. MiXCR, run by TCRdb on the 5' RACE reads, gives a single entry per CDR3 protein. The table has 35,000 to 50,000 distinct CDR3 sequences, less than 4% seen once. The sequenced material came from blood, either unsorted or a sorted T cell fraction (not recorded which). Source of these receptors: a male donor with ankylosing spondylitis or in good health (not recorded which). Each CDR3 is given with its conserved first and last residue. Each record gives: clone size, D gene, J gene, V gene, CDR3 protein, CDR3 DNA. D genes are given only for firm matches. The size field is filled for only some rows; it gives once, few, many or a size class.

many	.	TRBJ2-4	TRBV9	CASSANDRRPKNIQYF	TGTGCCAGCAGCGCAAACGACAGGAGGCCCAAAAACATTCAGTACTTC
.	TRBD1	TRBJ2-5	TRBV9	CASSVGTGGQTQYF	TGTGCCAGCAGCGTAGGGACAGGGGGTCAGACCCAGTACTTC
many	.	TRBJ2-1	TRBV9	CASSVTTGTGNEQFF	TGTGCCAGCAGCGTAACCACCGGGACTGGCAATGAGCAGTTCTTC
medium-sized	.	TRBJ1-5	TRBV9	CASSVGPNQPQHF	TGTGCCAGCAGCGTAGGGCCCAATCAGCCCCAGCATTTT
many	.	TRBJ2-1	TRBV9	CASSAPPVGGYNEQFF	TGTGCCAGCAGCGCACCTCCGGTAGGCGGATACAATGAGCAGTTCTTC
many	TRBD2	TRBJ2-2	TRBV9	CASSVDGTSGGARSTGELFF	TGTGCCAGCAGCGTAGACGGGACTAGCGGGGGGGCAAGGAGCACCGGGGAGCTGTTTTTT
many	TRBD1	TRBJ1-1	TRBV9	CASSPTGLGTEAFF	TGTGCCAGCAGCCCGACAGGGTTGGGCACTGAAGCTTTCTTT
few	.	TRBJ1-5	TRBV9	CASSKGSPGEPQHF	TGTGCCAGCAGTAAGGGGTCCCCCGGGGAGCCCCAGCATTTT
many	TRBD1	TRBJ1-1	TRBV27	CASSVGDRVGTTEAFF	TGTGCCAGCAGCGTGGGGGACAGGGTGGGAACAACTGAAGCTTTCTTT
many	.	TRBJ2-2	TRBV9	CASSVDANTGELFF	TGTGCCAGCAGCGTAGATGCTAACACCGGGGAGCTGTTTTTT
few	TRBD1	TRBJ2-6	TRBV9	CASSVSPGGAVVRGANVLTF	TGTGCCAGCAGCGTATCTCCAGGGGGCGCGGTGGTTAGGGGGGCCAACGTCCTGACTTTC
many	TRBD1	TRBJ2-3	TRBV9	CASSVRTGSTDTQYF	TGTGCCAGCAGCGTAAGGACAGGAAGTACAGATACGCAGTATTTT
many	TRBD2	TRBJ2-5	TRBV9	CASSGGGSLIGETQYF	TGTGCCAGCAGCGGAGGCGGGAGTTTAATCGGAGAGACCCAGTACTTC